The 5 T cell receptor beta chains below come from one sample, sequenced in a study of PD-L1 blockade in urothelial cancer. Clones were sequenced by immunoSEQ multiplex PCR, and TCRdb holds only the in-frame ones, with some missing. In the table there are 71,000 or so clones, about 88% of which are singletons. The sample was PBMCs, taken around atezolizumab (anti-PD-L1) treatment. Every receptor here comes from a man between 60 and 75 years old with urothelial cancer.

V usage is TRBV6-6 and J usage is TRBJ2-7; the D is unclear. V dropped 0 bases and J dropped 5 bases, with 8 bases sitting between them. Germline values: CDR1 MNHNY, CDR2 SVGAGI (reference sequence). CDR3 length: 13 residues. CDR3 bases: TGTGCCAGCAGTTACTCGCTTAGCCACGAGCAGTACTTC. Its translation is CASSYSLSHEQYF.

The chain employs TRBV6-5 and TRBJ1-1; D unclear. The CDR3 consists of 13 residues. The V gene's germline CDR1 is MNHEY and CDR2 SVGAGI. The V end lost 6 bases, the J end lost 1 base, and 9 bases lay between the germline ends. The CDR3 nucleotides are TGTGCCAGCAGCCAGACTGGGAACACTGAAGCTTTCTTT. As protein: CASSQTGNTEAFF.

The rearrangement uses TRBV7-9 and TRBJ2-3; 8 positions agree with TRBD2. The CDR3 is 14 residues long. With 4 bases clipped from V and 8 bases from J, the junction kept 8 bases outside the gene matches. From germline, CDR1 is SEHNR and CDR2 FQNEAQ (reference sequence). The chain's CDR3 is CASSSGLVHGTQYF. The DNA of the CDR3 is TGTGCCAGCAGCTCGGGACTAGTCCATGGTACGCAGTATTTT.

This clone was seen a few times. The DNA for the CDR3 is TGTGCCTGGAGTGTAGGGCTAGCGGATAAAGAGACCCAGTACTTC. This codes for CAWSVGLADKETQYF. V and J are TRBV30 and TRBJ2-5, with 7 positions matching TRBD2. The CDR3 is 15 residues long. V lost 0 bases, J lost 3 bases, and 7 bases stayed unmatched. Germline loops: CDR1 GTSNPN, CDR2 SVGIG (reference sequence).

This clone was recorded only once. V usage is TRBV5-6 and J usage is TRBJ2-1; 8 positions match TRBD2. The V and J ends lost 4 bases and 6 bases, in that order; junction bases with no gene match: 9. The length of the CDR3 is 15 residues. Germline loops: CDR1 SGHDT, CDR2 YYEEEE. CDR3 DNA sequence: TGTGCCAGCAGCCACCCTAGCGGGCGGGGCAATGAGCAGTTCTTC. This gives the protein CASSHPSGRGNEQFF. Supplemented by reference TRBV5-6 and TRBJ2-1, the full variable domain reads DAGVTQSPTHLIKTRGQQVTLRCSPKSGHDTVSWYQQALGQGPQFIFQYYEEEERQRGNFPDRFSGHQFPNYSSELNVNALLLGDSALYLCASSHPSGRGNEQFFGPGTRLTVL.